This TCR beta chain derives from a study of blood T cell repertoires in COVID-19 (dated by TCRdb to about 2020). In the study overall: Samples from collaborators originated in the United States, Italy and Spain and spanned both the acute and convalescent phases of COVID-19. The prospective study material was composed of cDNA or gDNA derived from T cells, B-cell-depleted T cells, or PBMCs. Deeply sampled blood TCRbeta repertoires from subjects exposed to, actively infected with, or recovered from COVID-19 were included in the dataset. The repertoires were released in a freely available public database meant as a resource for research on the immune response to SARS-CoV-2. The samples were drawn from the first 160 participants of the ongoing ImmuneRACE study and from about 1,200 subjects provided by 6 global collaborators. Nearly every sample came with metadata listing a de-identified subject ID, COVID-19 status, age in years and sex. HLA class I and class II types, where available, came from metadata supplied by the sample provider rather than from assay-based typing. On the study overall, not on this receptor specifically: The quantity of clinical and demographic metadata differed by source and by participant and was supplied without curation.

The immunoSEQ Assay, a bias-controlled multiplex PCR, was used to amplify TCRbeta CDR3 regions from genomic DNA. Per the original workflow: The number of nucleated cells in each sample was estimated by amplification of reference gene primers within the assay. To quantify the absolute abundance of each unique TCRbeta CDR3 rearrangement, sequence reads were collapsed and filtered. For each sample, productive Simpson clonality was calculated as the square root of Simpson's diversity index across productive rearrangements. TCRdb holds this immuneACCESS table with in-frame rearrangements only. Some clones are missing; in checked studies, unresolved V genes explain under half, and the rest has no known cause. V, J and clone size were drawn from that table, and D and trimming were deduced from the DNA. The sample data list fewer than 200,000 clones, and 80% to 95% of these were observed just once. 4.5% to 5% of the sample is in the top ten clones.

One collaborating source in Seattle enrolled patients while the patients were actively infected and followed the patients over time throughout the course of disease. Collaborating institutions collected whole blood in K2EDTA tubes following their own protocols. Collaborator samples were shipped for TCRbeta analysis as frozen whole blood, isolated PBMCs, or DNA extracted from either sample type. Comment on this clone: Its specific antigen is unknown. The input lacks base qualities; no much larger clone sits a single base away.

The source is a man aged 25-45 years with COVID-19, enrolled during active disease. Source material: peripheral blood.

The CDR3 protein: CASSQLQTGNYGYTF. In nucleotide form, the sequence is TGTGCCAGCAGCCAGCTCCAGACAGGGAACTATGGCTACACCTTC. In this chain, TRBV9 is recombined with TRBJ1-2, with 7 junctional bases fitting TRBD1. At the junction V is shortened by 4 bases and J by 2 bases; bases outside the gene matches: 8. The CDR3 measures 15 amino acids from cysteine to phenylalanine. Kept here is only the CDR3 DNA, which spans 45 bases and is read in frame from base 1. Looking up the germline V gene yields CDR1 SGDLS and CDR2 YYNGEE. The full variable domain, with segments outside the CDR3 supplied by the reference TRBV9 and TRBJ1-2 proteins, appears as DSGVTQTPKHLITATGQRVTLRCSPRSGDLSVYWYQQSLDQGLQFLIQYYNGEERAKGNILERFSAQQFPDLHSELNLSSLELGDSALYFCASSQLQTGNYGYTFGSGTRLTVV.